Shown below are 6 T cell receptor beta chains from a single sample sequenced in a study of control samples from healthy donors and cancer patients (dated by TCRdb to the early 2020s). Libraries were prepared through the immunoSEQ multiplex PCR assay. The table comes from immuneACCESS by way of TCRdb, which keeps in-frame sequences with V and J called. Part of the clones is missing from these tables; in studies checked, under half for an unresolved V gene and the rest for unknown reasons. The sample table shows approximately 160,000 clones, and around 90% are seen once. The ten largest clones represent about 2% of the sample. Material for sequencing was blood. These receptors were collected from a woman between 40 and 50 years old in good health.

The chain recombines TRBV7-9 with TRBJ2-1, with D unclear. In germline, CDR1 is SEHNR, CDR2 FQNEAQ (reference sequence). V lost 2 bases, J lost 9 bases, and 8 bases lay in between. The CDR3 sequence is 12 residues long. This chain's CDR3 is CASSLSGGEQFF. CDR3 coding DNA: TGTGCCAGCAGCTTAAGTGGCGGTGAGCAGTTCTTC.

CDR3 sequence reads: CSARGASSYGYTF. The CDR3 nucleotides read TGCAGCGCGAGAGGCGCCAGCAGCTATGGCTACACCTTC. This rearrangement joins TRBV29-1 to TRBJ1-2; no clear D gene. This CDR3 region has 13 residues. CDR1 SQVTM and CDR2 ANQGSEA come from the germline V gene. Trimming took off 7 bases at V and 4 bases at J, with 16 bases between the two ends.

V gene TRBV28 combines with J gene TRBJ1-2; D is ambiguous. This CDR3 has 17 residues. Germline-derived CDR1 and CDR2 are MDHEN and SYDVKM. V was cut by 3 bases and J by 3 bases, with 20 bases left in between. CDR3 coding DNA: TGTGCCAGCAGTTTTAGGGTTTTCTCGGGGTCCGACTATGGCTACACCTTC. Translating it yields CASSFRVFSGSDYGYTF.

The gene calls are TRBV4-1 and TRBJ1-6; D perhaps matches TRBD1 (5 bases). V shed 0 bases and J shed 7 bases, with 13 bases lying between them. This CDR3 comprises 16 residues. Germline V gives CDR1 MGHRA, CDR2 YSYEKL. CDR3 coding DNA: TGCGCCAGCAGCCAAGATCCAGGGCAGCCAAATTCACCCCTCCACTTT. Its translation: CASSQDPGQPNSPLHF.

This clone was observed a single time. V usage is TRBV15 and J usage is TRBJ2-5, with D unclear. Germline V gene data show CDR1 as LNHNV and CDR2 as YYDKDF (reference sequence). With 1 base removed from V and 4 bases from J, the gap between germline ends came to 4 bases. The CDR3 length is 12 residues. CDR3: CATSRVIETQYF. The CDR3 nucleotides read TGTGCCACCAGCAGAGTAATAGAGACCCAGTACTTC.

The chain is built from TRBV6-5 and TRBJ1-2; D not certain. This CDR3 region has 13 residues. The germline V gene has CDR1 MNHEY and CDR2 SVGAGI. The V end was cut by 6 bases, the J end by 8 bases, with 16 bases between. The CDR3 reads CASRFTWDSGYTF. The CDR3 region has the DNA TGTGCCAGCAGATTTACATGGGATTCAGGCTACACCTTC.